One and the same sample provided the 6 T cell receptor beta chains below, sequenced in a study of blood T cell repertoires in COVID-19. Some clones are missing from TCRdb's copy, which holds only in-frame ones; the method was immunoSEQ multiplex PCR. The sample holds fewer than 25,000 clones, 75% to 90% seen once. Sequenced material: peripheral blood. These TCRs come from a human donor in a cohort sampled during active COVID-19.

The CDR3 sequence: CASSPPGTGNGGTEAFF. DNA for the CDR3: TGTGCCAGCTCACCACCGGGGACAGGGAACGGTGGCACTGAAGCTTTCTTT. The rearrangement uses TRBV18 and TRBJ1-1, with 9 positions matching TRBD1. Germline V gene lookup returns CDR1 KGHSH and CDR2 LQKENI. The CDR3 totals 17 residues. Trimming cost V 0 bases and J 4 bases; bases outside gene matches: 9.

The chain links TRBV7-2 to TRBJ1-6; the D is unclear. Deletions cut 2 bases from V and 3 bases from J, with 8 bases between. The CDR3 is 15 amino acids. CDR1 is SGHTA and CDR2 is FQGNSA in the germline V gene. The CDR3 DNA is TGTGCCAGCAGCTTAATCGGTTTCTATAATTCACCCCTCCACTTT. This translates into CASSLIGFYNSPLHF.

This chain links TRBV21-1 with TRBJ2-5; the D call TRBD2 from the table was never checked on the DNA. TRBV21-1 is a pseudogene. The CDR3 length is 20 residues. This CDR3 reads CASSKRSASGRAESSETQYF. The CDR3 DNA reads TGTGCCAGCAGCAAACGTTCGGCTAGCGGGAGGGCCGAGTCTTCCGAGACCCAGTACTTC.

The gene calls are TRBV19 and TRBJ1-1; D call uncertain. CDR1 and CDR2 from the germline V gene are LNHDA and SQIVND (reference sequence). This CDR3 contains 14 residues. The V end lost 1 base, the J end lost 5 bases, and 11 bases lay between the germline ends. This CDR3 is CASSIAGMGTEAFF. The CDR3 DNA reads as TGTGCCAGTAGTATAGCGGGGATGGGGACTGAAGCTTTCTTT.

The gene calls are TRBV30 and TRBJ1-1, with D tentatively TRBD1 (6 bases). The CDR3 covers 12 residues. Per germline, CDR1 GTSNPN and CDR2 SVGIG (reference sequence). V was trimmed by 3 bases and J by 7 bases, leaving 12 bases between them. CDR3 amino acids: CAWRLGQSEAFF. The CDR3 coding sequence is TGTGCCTGGAGACTAGGACAGAGTGAAGCTTTCTTT.

The genes are TRBV24-1 and TRBJ2-1, with a weak D call TRBD1 (7 bases). The V end was cut by 5 bases, the J end by 10 bases, with 11 bases between. The CDR3 runs 12 residues. Germline V gene sequence: CDR1 KGHDR, CDR2 SFDVKD. The CDR3 DNA sequence: TGTGCCACCAGTGTGGCAGGGGGGGAGCAGTTCTTC. Its protein product is CATSVAGGEQFF.